The 28 T cell receptor beta chains below come from one sample, sequenced in a study of blood T cell repertoires in COVID-19. The data were produced by immunoSEQ multiplex PCR, yet TCRdb's version contains in-frame clones alone and is incomplete. This table has more than 400,000 clones, less than 95% appearing once. Sequencing input: PBMCs or T cells enriched from blood (not recorded which). The receptor source for this set is a man aged 18-30 years who had recovered from COVID-19.

This clone was detected only once. The rearrangement joins TRBV19 to TRBJ1-2, with D possibly TRBD1 on 6 matching bases. Looked up from germline, CDR1 is LNHDA and CDR2 is SQIVND (reference sequence). V gave up 3 bases and J gave up 3 bases, with 11 bases separating them. The CDR3 loop spans 14 amino acids. The CDR3 region has the DNA TGTGCCAGTAGTATTCCAGGGGACGACTATGGCTACACCTTC. It codes for CASSIPGDDYGYTF.

This chain links TRBV7-2 with TRBJ2-5; unclear D gene. The CDR3 loop spans 16 amino acids. Trimming took off 0 bases at V and 1 base at J, with 12 bases between the two ends. The germline V gene has CDR1 SGHTA and CDR2 FQGNSA. CDR3 DNA sequence: TGTGCCAGCAGCTTAGCGTATGGCAACCTCCAAGAGACCCAGTACTTC. As protein: CASSLAYGNLQETQYF.

This clone was seen just once. The chain uses TRBV5-4 and TRBJ2-5; D is possibly TRBD2 (6 bases). Germline V CDR1 and CDR2: SGHNT, YYREEE (reference sequence). The CDR3 spans 15 residues. The V and J ends lost 3 bases and 1 base respectively, with 13 bases between them. In DNA form, the CDR3 reads TGTGCCAGCAGCTCGCCTCGGGACTCCCAAGAGACCCAGTACTTC. It translates to CASSSPRDSQETQYF.

This chain links TRBV7-2 with TRBJ2-1; 12 bases are a match to TRBD2. Germline V CDR1 and CDR2: SGHTA, FQGNSA. This CDR3 spans 15 amino acids. V was pared by 3 bases and J by 10 bases, with 7 bases of the junction left unmatched. The CDR3 sequence is CASSLYLAGGKEQFF. For the CDR3, the DNA is TGTGCCAGCAGCTTGTACCTAGCGGGGGGGAAGGAGCAGTTCTTC. The whole variable domain, filled in from reference TRBV7-2 and TRBJ2-1, reads GAGVSQSPSNKVTEKGKDVELRCDPISGHTALYWYRQSLGQGLEFLIYFQGNSAPDKSGLPSDRFSAERTGGSVSTLTIQRTQQEDSAVYLCASSLYLAGGKEQFFGPGTRLTVL.

The chain combines TRBV21-1 with TRBJ1-3; TRBD1, the table's D call, lacks a check against the DNA. TRBV21-1 is listed as a pseudogene. The CDR3 runs to 18 residues. CDR3 sequence: CASRARAARRYSGNTIYF. The CDR3 DNA follows: TGTGCCAGCAGGGCCAGGGCGGCGAGAAGGTACTCTGGAAACACCATATATTTT.

The rearrangement uses TRBV29-1 and TRBJ2-7; 11 nucleotides align to TRBD2. Germline values: CDR1 SQVTM, CDR2 ANQGSEA. The CDR3 extends over 13 amino acids. V was clipped by 4 bases and J by 2 bases; unmatched bases: 1. The CDR3 bases are TGCAGCGTTGGACTAGCGGGGACCTACGAGCAGTACTTC. Encoded protein: CSVGLAGTYEQYF.

The rearrangement joins TRBV21-1 to TRBJ1-5; the table's D gene call, TRBD1, was not cross checked with the DNA. TRBV21-1 is listed as a pseudogene. This CDR3 comprises 17 residues. The CDR3 loop reads CASSTDPGTGDNQPQHF. CDR3 nucleotides: TGTGCCAGCAGCACTGACCCCGGGACAGGGGACAATCAGCCCCAGCATTTT.

The chain uses TRBV12-5 and TRBJ2-2; 10 nucleotides agree with TRBD2. Losses at the gene ends were 4 bases for V and 4 bases for J; bases not matched to a gene: 6. Germline V CDR1 and CDR2: LGHNT, FRNRAP. There are 16 residues in the CDR3. Here the CDR3 DNA reads TGTGCTAGTGGTTCACTTAGCGGGAGGCCCACCGGGGAGCTGTTTTTT. This sequence encodes CASGSLSGRPTGELFF.

On this clone: The identical CDR3 is also encoded by other nucleotide sequences in the sample. CDR3 nucleotides: TGCGCCAGCAGCTTGGGTGCCGGGGGCAATCAGCCCCAGCATTTT. Encoded protein: CASSLGAGGNQPQHF. The chain employs TRBV5-1 and TRBJ1-5; D is unresolved. V was cut by 0 bases and J by 2 bases, with 9 bases left in between. The CDR3 extends over 15 amino acids. Germline-derived CDR1 and CDR2 are SGHRS and YFSETQ.

V and J are TRBV13 and TRBJ2-3; TRBD1 aligns across 9 bases. The germline V gene has CDR1 PRHDT and CDR2 FYEKMQ (reference sequence). With 5 bases clipped from V and 3 bases from J, the junction kept 6 bases outside the gene matches. The CDR3 consists of 15 residues. As DNA, the CDR3 is TGTGCCAGCAGCATCCCGGGACAGGGTACAGATACGCAGTATTTT. It yields the protein CASSIPGQGTDTQYF.

This clone was found a few times. The rearrangement uses TRBV2 and TRBJ2-2; TRBD2 matches 13 bases. CDR1 SNHLY and CDR2 FYNNEI come from the germline V gene. This CDR3 spans 16 amino acids. J gave up 9 bases and V 2 bases, and 6 bases lay outside the gene matches. This CDR3 reads CASSETSGRAYRELFF. CDR3 DNA sequence: TGTGCCAGCAGTGAAACTAGCGGGAGGGCCTATCGGGAGCTGTTTTTT.

The chain combines TRBV6-1 with TRBJ1-4, with a possible D match to TRBD1 (6 bases). Deletions cut 0 bases from V and 8 bases from J, with 16 bases between. The V gene's germline CDR1 is MNHNS and CDR2 SASEGT. The CDR3 consists of 16 residues. The CDR3 coding sequence is TGTGCCAGCAGTGAAGCGCTTCGGGGGGCCAGGGAAAAACTGTTTTTT. Protein sequence: CASSEALRGAREKLFF.

This chain uses TRBV24-1 with TRBJ2-1; 15 positions agree with TRBD2. The CDR3 is made up of 14 amino acids. Germline CDR1 reads KGHDR; CDR2 reads SFDVKD. Germline trimming cut 11 bases from V and 8 bases from J; bases unmatched to any gene: 6. The CDR3 nucleotides read TGTGCCATCGGGACTAGCGGGAGGTTGGATGAGCAGTTCTTC. It codes for CAIGTSGRLDEQFF.

The genes are TRBV3-1 (or the pseudogene TRBV3-2) and TRBJ2-2, with D hard to call. Trimming left V 3 bases short and J 9 bases short, with 11 bases between. This CDR3 is built from 13 residues. The germline gives CDR1 LGHDT, CDR2 YNNKEL (reference sequence). CDR3 nucleotides: TGTGCCAGCAGCCATCTAGAAGGCAGGGAGCTGTTTTTT. This sequence encodes CASSHLEGRELFF.

This chain links TRBV29-1 with TRBJ2-7; TRBD1 matches 10 bases. This CDR3 region has 12 residues. V was pared by 7 bases and J by 2 bases, with 2 bases of the junction left unmatched. CDR1 and CDR2 (germline): SQVTM, ANQGSEA. CDR3 nucleotide sequence: TGCAGCGGGACAGGGGGGACCTACGAGCAGTACTTC. It yields the protein CSGTGGTYEQYF.

This clone appeared a few times. The chain carries TRBV30 and TRBJ2-3, with 12 bases aligning to TRBD2. Germline V CDR1 and CDR2: GTSNPN, SVGIG (reference sequence). The length of the CDR3 is 14 residues. J lost 8 bases, V lost 2 bases, and 5 bases had no gene match. CDR3 nucleotide sequence: TGTGCCTGGAGTTCTAGCGGGAGGGGGGGTACGCAGTATTTT. It yields the protein CAWSSSGRGGTQYF.

The V call is TRBV11-3, the J call TRBJ2-1, with TRBD2 as a possible D gene (5 bases). The germline V gene encodes CDR1 SGHNT and CDR2 YENEEA. V lost 8 bases, J lost 8 bases, and 16 bases lay in between. This CDR3 spans 13 amino acids. Here the CDR3 reads CASGRGNWDEQFF. CDR3 in DNA: TGTGCCAGCGGGAGAGGGAATTGGGATGAGCAGTTCTTC.

This clone has only a few counts. The chain is built from TRBV7-9 and TRBJ2-1; 10 nucleotides align to TRBD2. The CDR3 sequence is 16 residues long. Germline V gene data show CDR1 as SEHNR and CDR2 as FQNEAQ (reference sequence). V lost 5 bases to trimming and J lost 2 bases; unmatched junction nucleotides: 6. The CDR3: CASSLALAGPYNEQFF. In nucleotides, the CDR3 is TGTGCCAGCAGCCTTGCACTAGCGGGACCCTACAATGAGCAGTTCTTC.

This clone has ten or more counts. The chain has TRBV15 and TRBJ2-1; 7 nucleotides agree with TRBD1. The CDR3 has 14 amino acids. Germline values: CDR1 LNHNV, CDR2 YYDKDF (reference sequence). Trimming removed 1 base from V and 9 bases from J; junction bases left unmatched: 6. CDR3 protein: CATSRGDRVGEQFF. Here the CDR3 DNA reads TGTGCCACCAGCAGAGGCGACAGGGTAGGTGAGCAGTTCTTC.

This CDR3 reads CASSSLLTVNTEAFF. DNA of the CDR3: TGTGCCAGCAGCTCCCTCCTGACTGTGAACACTGAAGCTTTCTTT. This sequence joins TRBV5-4 and TRBJ1-1; D remains unclear. Germline lookup yields CDR1 SGHNT and CDR2 YYREEE (reference sequence). This CDR3 has 15 residues. With 3 bases removed from V and 0 bases from J, the gap between germline ends came to 12 bases.

The V and J genes are TRBV5-4 and TRBJ1-2; a possible D gene is TRBD1 (6 bases). V was shortened by 10 bases and J by 0 bases, with 16 bases between the two germline ends. The germline V gene encodes CDR1 SGHNT and CDR2 YYREEE (reference sequence). The CDR3 contains 14 residues. The CDR3, as DNA: TGTGCCGGAAGGGGGGGCATAGCTAACTATGGCTACACCTTC. Its protein product is CAGRGGIANYGYTF.

This chain joins TRBV9 and TRBJ1-1; D may be TRBD1 (5 bases). The CDR3 consists of 14 residues. CDR1 is SGDLS and CDR2 is YYNGEE in the germline V gene. The germline V and J ends were trimmed by 4 bases and 6 bases, with 16 bases remaining between them. For the CDR3, the DNA is TGTGCCAGCAGCCGGGGTGCGGGGCAACCTGAAGCTTTCTTT. The encoded protein is CASSRGAGQPEAFF.

The V and J genes are TRBV6-1 and TRBJ1-3, with 8 bases identical to TRBD1. J lost 0 bases, V lost 0 bases, and 1 base had no gene match. Germline-derived CDR1 and CDR2 are MNHNS and SASEGT. The CDR3 contains 16 residues. Here the CDR3 reads CASSEAQGGSGNTIYF. CDR3 bases: TGTGCCAGCAGTGAAGCACAGGGGGGCTCTGGAAACACCATATATTTT.

The rearrangement links TRBV27 to TRBJ1-2; 12 bases match TRBD1. This CDR3 region has 15 residues. V lost 8 bases and J lost 8; bases outside the gene matches: 12. CDR1 is MNHEY and CDR2 is SMNVEV in the germline V gene (reference sequence). Written as DNA, the CDR3 is TGTGCCAGCCGCACATCGGGACAGGGGGCCGGGGGCTACACCTTC. It encodes CASRTSGQGAGGYTF.

Concerning this clone itself: The sample has other DNA sequences that encode this CDR3 too. The J gene is TRBJ1-5, the V gene TRBV6-5; D unresolved. The CDR3 is 14 residues long. Germline CDR1 is MNHEY and CDR2 is SVGAGI. V lost 0 bases and J 4 bases, leaving 7 bases between the germline ends. CDR3 residues: CASSYSGGNQPQHF. The CDR3 nucleotides read TGTGCCAGCAGTTACTCGGGAGGGAATCAGCCCCAGCATTTT.

This chain uses TRBV29-1 with TRBJ2-7, with D perhaps matching TRBD2 (5 bases). With 3 bases removed from V and 1 base from J, the gap between germline ends came to 7 bases. Germline lookup yields CDR1 SQVTM and CDR2 ANQGSEA. The CDR3 runs to 12 residues. The CDR3 reads CSVDGGSYEQYF. Here the CDR3 DNA reads TGCAGCGTTGACGGCGGGTCCTACGAGCAGTACTTC.

V gene TRBV7-9 combines with J gene TRBJ2-1; 10 nucleotides align to TRBD2. V lost 1 base to trimming and J lost 4 bases; unmatched junction nucleotides: 4. The CDR3 runs 16 residues. Germline V gene sequence: CDR1 SEHNR, CDR2 FQNEAQ (reference sequence). The DNA for the CDR3 is TGTGCCAGCAGCTTAGAGGGAGCGGGAGGGTACAATGAGCAGTTCTTC. Amino acids: CASSLEGAGGYNEQFF.

The chain combines TRBV9 with TRBJ2-3, with 10 bases matching TRBD2. V shed 4 bases, J shed 2 bases, and the junction held 7 bases outside the gene matches. Per germline, CDR1 SGDLS and CDR2 YYNGEE. The CDR3 runs to 16 residues. CDR3 amino acids: CASSSRLAGVTDTQYF. In DNA, the CDR3 is TGTGCCAGCAGCTCCCGGCTAGCGGGGGTCACAGATACGCAGTATTTT.